This T cell receptor (beta chain) was retrieved from a study of blood T cell repertoires in COVID-19. Study summary: Whether acute or convalescent, the COVID-19 samples came from the United States, Italy and Spain. PBMCs, B-cell-depleted T cells, or T cells were the source of the cDNA or gDNA that made up the material.

Enrolment of Seattle patients took place during active infection, and they were followed longitudinally. Libraries were prepared by immunoSEQ multiplex PCR; TCRdb keeps only in-frame clonotypes and omits some of them. The sample contains about 140,000 clones, about 87% of which appear only once. The source is a human donor with COVID-19, enrolled during active disease. The donor label of this sample is uncertain. The specimen sequenced was peripheral blood.

In DNA form, the CDR3 reads TGTGCCAGCAGCGGGACAGGGACGAACACCGGGGAGCTGTTTTTT. Amino acids: CASSGTGTNTGELFF. This chain connects TRBV5-5 to TRBJ2-2, with 9 bases lining up with TRBD1. From germline, CDR1 is SGHKS and CDR2 YYEKEE (reference sequence). The V gene end was trimmed by 4 bases and the J gene end by 0 bases; junction bases not matched to a gene: 1. This CDR3 region has 15 residues.